Below, 10 T cell receptor beta chains from the same sample are listed, as sequenced in a study of shared clonotypes between healthy human individuals. Assay used: immunoSEQ multiplex PCR; TCRdb lists only in-frame clones, some missing. The table has about 490,000 clones, over 70% seen once. Sequencing was done on a sample of PBMCs. These receptors all come from a woman in her forties in good health. Some clones in this sample may be carry-over from other donors' samples.

The chain joins TRBV30 to TRBJ1-1; the D is unclear. The CDR3 covers 12 residues. With 1 base removed from V and 3 bases from J, the gap between germline ends came to 6 bases. Germline CDR1 and CDR2: GTSNPN and SVGIG (reference sequence). The CDR3 protein is CAWSGVDTEAFF. The CDR3 DNA reads as TGTGCCTGGAGTGGGGTTGACACTGAAGCTTTCTTT.

V gene TRBV11-2 combines with J gene TRBJ2-3; possible D gene TRBD2, 6 bases. The germline V gene has CDR1 SGHAT and CDR2 FQNNGV. The CDR3 runs 14 residues. V gave up 2 bases and J gave up 5 bases, with 11 bases separating them. The CDR3 DNA is TGTGCCAGCAGCTTACGCGGGACGGGAGATACGCAGTATTTT. Amino acids: CASSLRGTGDTQYF.

This clone was counted only a few times. A far larger clone is just one base off, so this is likely a read error. Other DNA sequences from this sample encode an identical CDR3 as well. V and J are TRBV4-1 and TRBJ1-5; TRBD1 might be the D (6 bases). CDR3 length: 16 residues. Germline V lookup: CDR1 MGHRA, CDR2 YSYEKL. As DNA, the CDR3 is TGCGCCAGCAGCCAAGGGACAGCTGATAGCAATCAGCCCCAGCACTTT. Translation: CASSQGTADSNQPQHF.

The rearrangement joins TRBV5-6 to TRBJ2-6; D is ambiguous. Germline values: CDR1 SGHDT, CDR2 YYEEEE. V was clipped by 2 bases and J by 4 bases, with 13 bases between them. The CDR3 runs 16 residues. As DNA, the CDR3 is TGTGCCAGCAGCTTCGTGTGGGGTTCAGGGGCCAACGTCCTGACTTTC. Its translation: CASSFVWGSGANVLTF. The whole variable domain, filled in from reference TRBV5-6 and TRBJ2-6, reads DAGVTQSPTHLIKTRGQQVTLRCSPKSGHDTVSWYQQALGQGPQFIFQYYEEEERQRGNFPDRFSGHQFPNYSSELNVNALLLGDSALYLCASSFVWGSGANVLTFGAGSRLTVL.

This clone has a count of ten or more. This same CDR3 is encoded by further DNA sequences in the sample. The chain links TRBV10-3 to TRBJ1-2; 8 bases agree with TRBD1. Germline CDR1 is ENHRY and CDR2 is SYGVKD. The CDR3 spans 14 residues. Trimming at V came to 2 bases and at J to 4 bases, leaving 3 bases not matched to a gene. For the CDR3, the DNA is TGTGCCATCAGTGAGAACAGGGGGGCCTATGGCTACACCTTC. Its translation is CAISENRGAYGYTF.

The gene calls are TRBV4-1 and TRBJ2-7, with TRBD2 matching 11 bases. J lost 5 bases, V lost 5 bases, and 11 bases had no gene match. The CDR3 sequence is 16 residues long. From germline, CDR1 is MGHRA and CDR2 YSYEKL. The DNA of the CDR3 is TGCGCCAGCAGCTCCTATAGCGGGAGGGCTAGGAACGAGCAGTACTTC. As protein: CASSSYSGRARNEQYF.

This clone was found once. A far larger clone is one nucleotide away, so this likely arose from a read error. The CDR3 ends on some other residue instead of the conserved phenylalanine or tryptophan, so this is likely a read error. The gene calls are TRBV6-1 and TRBJ1-2; no clear D gene. The CDR3 is 11 amino acids. Looked up from germline, CDR1 is MNHNS and CDR2 is SASEGT. V shed 8 bases and J shed 3 bases, with 7 bases lying between them. Written as DNA, the CDR3 is TGTGCCAGCCGCCTCGACTATGGCTACACCCTC. Translation gives CASRLDYGYTL.

The rearrangement links TRBV6-4 to TRBJ2-2; D not certain. CDR3 size: 15 residues. Germline V gene lookup returns CDR1 MRHNA and CDR2 SNTAGT. Trimming removed 0 bases from V and 3 bases from J, with 8 bases in between. The CDR3 sequence is CASSDSSGHTGELFF. The CDR3 nucleotides read TGTGCCAGCAGTGACTCCTCGGGTCACACCGGGGAGCTGTTTTTT.

The V and J genes are TRBV5-4 and TRBJ2-1; a possible D gene is TRBD2 (6 bases). Trimming removed 1 base from V and 2 bases from J, with 13 bases in between. CDR3 size: 16 residues. CDR1 and CDR2 from the germline V gene are SGHNT and YYREEE (reference sequence). CDR3 sequence (DNA): TGTGCCAGCAGCTTGCTGGAGGGTAGCGCCTACAATGAGCAGTTCTTC. Translated: CASSLLEGSAYNEQFF.

V gene TRBV5-1 combines with J gene TRBJ2-1; 7 bases are a match to TRBD2. V trimming: 1 base; J trimming: 9 bases; junction bases outside the gene matches: 10. The CDR3 contains 15 residues. Germline V gene sequence: CDR1 SGHRS, CDR2 YFSETQ. The CDR3 loop reads CASSLLAVRSGEQFF. CDR3 bases: TGCGCCAGCAGCTTGCTAGCGGTTCGGAGCGGTGAGCAGTTCTTC.